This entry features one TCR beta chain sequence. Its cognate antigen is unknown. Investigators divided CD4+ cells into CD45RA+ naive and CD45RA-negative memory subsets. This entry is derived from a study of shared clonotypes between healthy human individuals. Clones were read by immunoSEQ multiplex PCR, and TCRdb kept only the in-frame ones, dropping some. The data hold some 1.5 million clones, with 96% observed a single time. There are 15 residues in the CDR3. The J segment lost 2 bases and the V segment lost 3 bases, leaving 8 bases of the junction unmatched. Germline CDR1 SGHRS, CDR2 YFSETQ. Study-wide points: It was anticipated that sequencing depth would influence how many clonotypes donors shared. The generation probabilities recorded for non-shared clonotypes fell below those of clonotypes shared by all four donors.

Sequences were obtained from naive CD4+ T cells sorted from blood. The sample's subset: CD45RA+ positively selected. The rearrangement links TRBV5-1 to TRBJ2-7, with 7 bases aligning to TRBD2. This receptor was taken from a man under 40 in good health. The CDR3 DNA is TGCGCCAGCAGCTCGTCCGGGAGGTGGGCCTACGAGCAGTACTTC. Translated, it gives CASSSSGRWAYEQYF.